These 17 T cell receptor beta chains came from one sample sequenced in a study of OX40 agonist ivuxolimab in advanced cancers. The table came from immunoSEQ multiplex PCR; TCRdb's copy has only in-frame clones and leaves some out. Of around 50,000 clones detected, 88% appear once; the ten largest clones hold around 3.2%. Sequenced material: CD4+ or CD8+ T cells sorted from blood, taken in a trial of the OX40 agonist ivuxolimab. The receptors here all came from an adult with an advanced solid tumor such as melanoma, head and neck, liver or kidney cancer.

The gene calls are TRBV28 and TRBJ2-5; D call uncertain. CDR1 MDHEN and CDR2 SYDVKM come from the germline V gene. This CDR3 has 13 residues. Trimming left V 3 bases short and J 2 bases short, with 7 bases between. The CDR3 loop reads CASSFVRQETQYF. The CDR3 DNA reads TGTGCCAGCAGTTTTGTACGGCAAGAGACCCAGTACTTC.

J is TRBJ2-6 and V is TRBV7-9; 7 bases fit TRBD1. CDR1 is SEHNR, CDR2 FQNEAQ, per germline (reference sequence). V shed 1 base, J shed 0 bases, and the junction held 3 bases outside the gene matches. The CDR3 runs 17 residues. The CDR3 region has the DNA TGTGCCAGCAGCTTAGTGGGACAGACCTCTGGGGCCAACGTCCTGACTTTC. Protein product: CASSLVGQTSGANVLTF.

The V and J genes are TRBV7-9 and TRBJ2-3, with TRBD2 matching over 12 bases. The CDR3 runs 19 residues. Trimming at V came to 0 bases and at J to 3 bases, leaving 10 bases not matched to a gene. Germline V CDR1 and CDR2: SEHNR, FQNEAQ (reference sequence). The CDR3 DNA follows: TGTGCCAGCAGCTTAGCTTCTAGCGGGAGGGTCGAAGGGACAGATACGCAGTATTTT. Translation: CASSLASSGRVEGTDTQYF. The variable domain in full, with the rest retrieved from reference TRBV7-9 and TRBJ2-3, is DTGVSQNPRHKITKRGQNVTFRCDPISEHNRLYWYRQTLGQGPEFLTYFQNEAQLEKSRLLSDRFSAERPKGSFSTLEIQRTEQGDSAMYLCASSLASSGRVEGTDTQYFGPGTRLTVL.

The chain combines TRBV5-1 with TRBJ1-2, with 8 bases matching TRBD1. V lost 4 bases, J lost 8 bases, and 7 bases stayed unmatched. Germline V gene lookup returns CDR1 SGHRS and CDR2 YFSETQ. The CDR3 has 13 residues. The CDR3 DNA reads TGCGCCAGCAGCAACGACAGGGGATTAGGCTACACCTTC. Amino acid sequence: CASSNDRGLGYTF.

The chain recombines TRBV5-1 with TRBJ2-5; 9 bases are shared with TRBD2. This CDR3 contains 14 residues. The V gene end was trimmed by 3 bases and the J gene end by 3 bases; junction bases not matched to a gene: 3. Germline values: CDR1 SGHRS, CDR2 YFSETQ. This CDR3 is CASSSLAGEETQYF. For the CDR3, the DNA is TGCGCCAGCAGCTCCTTAGCGGGAGAAGAGACCCAGTACTTC.

The chain combines TRBV6-5 with TRBJ2-3; D call uncertain. V was pared by 0 bases and J by 6 bases, with 4 bases between. The CDR3 spans 12 residues. Germline lookup yields CDR1 MNHEY and CDR2 SVGAGI. DNA for the CDR3: TGTGCCAGCAGTTACTCAGGGGATACGCAGTATTTT. Amino acid sequence: CASSYSGDTQYF.

Of note for this clone: The junction differs from germline at one of its ends, possibly a read error. The CDR3 reads CASSVGPDAVF. CDR3 coding DNA: TGTGCCAGCAGTGTTGGGCCAGACGCGGTTTTC. This chain connects TRBV6-1 to TRBJ2-7, with D uncertain. The germline CDR1 and CDR2 sequences are MNHNS and SASEGT. The CDR3 consists of 11 residues.

This chain joins TRBV2 and TRBJ2-5, with D possibly being TRBD2 (6 bases). Germline V CDR1 and CDR2: SNHLY, FYNNEI. The CDR3 consists of 16 residues. The ends were cut back, 1 base at V and 5 bases at J, with 17 bases in the middle. CDR3 residues: CASSEGRGTRSETQYF. CDR3 nucleotide sequence: TGTGCCAGCAGTGAAGGGCGGGGTACTAGGTCGGAGACCCAGTACTTC.

This clone was picked up one time. The rearrangement uses TRBV5-5 and TRBJ2-7; the D is unclear. CDR1 SGHKS and CDR2 YYEKEE come from the germline V gene (reference sequence). CDR3 size: 12 residues. V lost 4 bases and J lost 3, with 8 bases in between. DNA for the CDR3: TGTGCCAGCAGCGCAGGAGTCTACGAGCAGTACTTC. This gives the protein CASSAGVYEQYF.

The chain recombines TRBV6-5 with TRBJ1-2; the D is unclear. Germline V gives CDR1 MNHEY, CDR2 SVGAGI. V was clipped by 6 bases and J by 9 bases, with 17 bases between them. The CDR3 runs to 13 residues. The CDR3 DNA sequence: TGTGCCAGCAGGGCAGGACTCACATGGAGCTACACCTTC. Translation gives CASRAGLTWSYTF.

V is TRBV4-1 and J is TRBJ1-2, with D unclear. This CDR3 is 14 amino acids long. V lost 5 bases and J lost 4, with 14 bases in between. Per germline, CDR1 MGHRA and CDR2 YSYEKL. This CDR3 reads CASSELRKTYGYTF. CDR3 in DNA: TGCGCCAGCAGCGAACTCCGAAAGACCTATGGCTACACCTTC.

In its sample, this clone was seen a few times. The chain couples TRBV25-1 to TRBJ1-3; no clear D gene. V lost 3 bases and J lost 2, with 11 bases in between. The CDR3 extends over 15 amino acids. Per germline, CDR1 MGHDK and CDR2 SYGVNS. The CDR3 here is CASSDYKGTGNTIYF. The CDR3 coding sequence is TGTGCCAGCAGTGATTACAAGGGAACTGGAAACACCATATATTTT.

The CDR3 region has the DNA TGTGCCAGCAGCTCAGGGGGCGAGCCAGATACGCAGTATTTT. It encodes CASSSGGEPDTQYF. The V call is TRBV6-1, the J call TRBJ2-3; TRBD1 agrees at 8 bases. CDR1 and CDR2 from the germline V gene are MNHNS and SASEGT. Trimming took 6 bases from V and 4 from J; bases not matched to a gene: 6. The CDR3 has 14 residues.

The rearrangement links TRBV6-1 to TRBJ2-2; D is uncertain. V dropped 2 bases and J dropped 6 bases, with 7 bases sitting between them. CDR3 length: 13 amino acids. Germline CDR1 reads MNHNS; CDR2 reads SASEGT. The CDR3 DNA sequence: TGTGCCAGCAGTGAAAGCTGGGCCGGGGAGCTGTTTTTT. It yields the protein CASSESWAGELFF.

The chain joins TRBV19 to TRBJ2-5, with 8 bases matching TRBD2. CDR3 length: 17 amino acids. V was clipped by 4 bases and J by 4 bases; unmatched bases: 14. CDR1 and CDR2 from the germline V gene are LNHDA and SQIVND (reference sequence). CDR3 sequence: CASSTVRREGVGETQYF. CDR3 sequence (DNA): TGTGCCAGTAGTACCGTTCGTCGGGAGGGGGTTGGAGAGACCCAGTACTTC.

V gene TRBV15 combines with J gene TRBJ2-5; D assignment may be TRBD1 or TRBD2 (5 bases each). There are 15 residues in the CDR3. V was pared by 3 bases and J by 4 bases, with 15 bases between. Germline V CDR1 and CDR2: LNHNV, YYDKDF (reference sequence). As DNA, the CDR3 is TGTGCCACCAGCAGCACCTTAACTAGGGGAGAGACCCAGTACTTC. It translates to CATSSTLTRGETQYF.

V gene TRBV15 combines with J gene TRBJ2-2, with D possibly TRBD2 on 6 matching bases. The CDR3 is 14 amino acids. With 1 base removed from V and 5 bases from J, the gap between germline ends came to 8 bases. Germline assignment: CDR1 LNHNV and CDR2 YYDKDF (reference sequence). The CDR3 DNA reads as TGTGCCACCAGCAGAGCGACTAGGACCGGGGAGCTGTTTTTT. Protein product: CATSRATRTGELFF.